This TCR beta chain was sequenced for a study of tumor-infiltrating lymphocytes in oesophageal squamous cell carcinoma. From the PCR reads, TCRdb called clonotypes with MiXCR, one entry per CDR3 protein. The repertoire holds 20,000 to 25,000 distinct CDR3 sequences, with roughly 35% as singletons. This clonotype was counted ten times or more. The CDR3 totals 14 residues. Germline values: CDR1 LNHDA, CDR2 SQIVND (reference sequence). J lost 2 bases, V lost 7 bases, and 4 bases had no gene match. V usage is TRBV19 and J usage is TRBJ2-1; 8 bases match TRBD2. Material for sequencing was esophageal tumor tissue. The sequence was collected from a male donor with esophageal squamous cell carcinoma. The CDR3 loop is CASKEGLAYNEQFF. The CDR3 bases are TGTGCCAGTAAAGAGGGACTAGCCTACAATGAGCAGTTCTTC. Full variable domain (missing parts from reference TRBV19 and TRBJ2-1): DGGITQSPKYLFRKEGQNVTLSCEQNLNHDAMYWYRQDPGQGLRLIYYSQIVNDFQKGDIAEGYSVSREKKESFPLTVTSAQKNPTAFYLCASKEGLAYNEQFFGPGTRLTVL.